The next 25 T cell receptor beta chains were all read from a single sample in a study of CD8 T cells in ankylosing spondylitis. TCRdb re-called the 5' RACE reads through MiXCR, storing one row per CDR3 protein. The sample has hundreds of thousands of distinct CDR3 sequences, more than 9% seen once. Source material: blood, either unsorted or a sorted T cell fraction (not recorded which). The receptors were gathered from a male donor with ankylosing spondylitis or in good health (not recorded which).

Many counts were recorded for this clonotype. The chain uses TRBV6-1 and TRBJ1-1, with D possibly being TRBD1 (5 bases). CDR1 is MNHNS, CDR2 SASEGT, per germline. The CDR3 spans 16 residues. V lost 5 bases to trimming and J lost 0 bases, with 16 bases between them. CDR3 loop: CASSPPAMGLNTEAFF. DNA of the CDR3: TGTGCCAGCAGTCCCCCGGCGATGGGGCTGAACACTGAAGCTTTCTTT.

The chain couples TRBV3-1 to TRBJ1-3, with 8 bases that match TRBD1. The CDR3 consists of 15 residues. V lost 0 bases, J lost 3 bases, and 1 base stayed unmatched. Germline CDR1 reads LGHDT; CDR2 reads YNNKEL (reference sequence). The CDR3 DNA reads TGTGCCAGCAGCCAAGACAGGGGGCTTGGAAACACCATATATTTT. It codes for CASSQDRGLGNTIYF.

This clonotype was found many times. The chain uses TRBV12-3 or TRBV12-4 and TRBJ1-2; 8 bases match TRBD1. CDR3 size: 14 residues. Trimming removed 6 bases from V and 4 bases from J; junction bases left unmatched: 7. This chain's CDR3 is CASSRPTGGYGYTF. CDR3 in DNA: TGTGCCAGCAGCCGCCCCACAGGGGGCTATGGCTACACCTTC.

This clonotype showed up many times. Here the CDR3 reads CASSVVGRTSGGVDEQFF. CDR3 nucleotide sequence: TGTGCCAGCAGCGTAGTAGGTCGGACTAGCGGGGGGGTGGATGAGCAGTTCTTC. This chain joins TRBV9 and TRBJ2-1; 15 bases line up with TRBD2. Germline-derived CDR1 and CDR2 are SGDLS and YYNGEE. V lost 0 bases, J lost 8 bases, and 9 bases stayed unmatched. The CDR3 sequence is 18 residues long. Full variable domain (rest looked up from reference TRBV9 and TRBJ2-1): DSGVTQTPKHLITATGQRVTLRCSPRSGDLSVYWYQQSLDQGLQFLIQYYNGEERAKGNILERFSAQQFPDLHSELNLSSLELGDSALYFCASSVVGRTSGGVDEQFFGPGTRLTVL.

This clonotype was counted many times. This chain links TRBV5-1 with TRBJ2-1; D is unclear. CDR1 and CDR2 (germline): SGHRS, YFSETQ. V was shortened by 6 bases and J by 8 bases, with 18 bases between the two germline ends. This CDR3 has 14 residues. In nucleotides, the CDR3 is TGCGCCAGCAAACCCGCTCAGAGGTTGGATGAGCAGTTCTTC. Amino acid sequence: CASKPAQRLDEQFF.

This chain uses TRBV7-9 with TRBJ1-1; D is unclear. From germline, CDR1 is SEHNR and CDR2 FQNEAQ (reference sequence). This CDR3 spans 14 amino acids. V lost 2 bases and J 1 base, leaving 8 bases between the germline ends. This CDR3 reads CASSLRQANTEAFF. DNA for the CDR3: TGTGCCAGCAGCTTAAGGCAGGCGAACACTGAAGCTTTCTTT.

This clonotype appeared a few times. The chain carries TRBV20-1 and TRBJ2-2, with a weak D call TRBD1 (7 bases). The CDR3 length is 16 residues. The germline V gene encodes CDR1 DFQATT and CDR2 SNEGSKA (reference sequence). The V and J ends lost 4 bases and 6 bases respectively, with 21 bases between them. The DNA of the CDR3 is TGCAGTGCTAATAGACAGGGAGGCCTGGACGCCGGGGAGCTGTTTTTT. This translates into CSANRQGGLDAGELFF.

This clonotype appeared many times. The chain combines TRBV12-3 or TRBV12-4 with TRBJ2-3, with 9 nucleotides matching TRBD2. V lost 5 bases and J lost 0; bases outside the gene matches: 9. CDR3 length: 17 residues. The CDR3 nucleotides are TGTGCCAGCAGTCCGGGACTAGCCGTTCCTAGCACAGATACGCAGTATTTT. Residues: CASSPGLAVPSTDTQYF.

This clonotype was seen more than once but under ten times. The chain has TRBV15 and TRBJ2-1; the match to TRBD1 covers 10 bases. Losses at the gene ends were 1 base for V and 2 bases for J; bases not matched to a gene: 2. Germline V CDR1 and CDR2: LNHNV, YYDKDF (reference sequence). This CDR3 has 16 residues. The DNA for the CDR3 is TGTGCCACCAGCAGAGTAGGACAGGGGGCCTACAATGAGCAGTTCTTC. Translating it yields CATSRVGQGAYNEQFF.

The table lists this clonotype with many counts. The V and J genes are TRBV5-1 and TRBJ2-7; tentatively, D is TRBD1 or TRBD2 (5 bases each). The CDR3 consists of 16 residues. Germline V gene lookup returns CDR1 SGHRS and CDR2 YFSETQ. V shed 1 base and J shed 5 bases, with 19 bases lying between them. The CDR3 DNA reads as TGCGCCAGCAGCTTGAGTTCCCGGGGCCAGGGCCACGAGCAGTACTTC. Translation: CASSLSSRGQGHEQYF.

This clonotype was recorded at least ten times. This chain connects TRBV7-2 to TRBJ2-7; D perhaps matches TRBD2 (5 bases). Germline V gives CDR1 SGHTA, CDR2 FQGNSA. This CDR3 has 13 amino acids. The V and J ends lost 2 bases and 12 bases respectively, with 17 bases between them. The DNA of the CDR3 is TGTGCCAGCAGCTTACAAACAGCGGAGAAGCGGTACTTC. It specifies CASSLQTAEKRYF.

The table lists this clonotype with many counts. V and J are TRBV20-1 and TRBJ2-2, with 7 bases aligning to TRBD1. The CDR3 is 12 residues long. V trimming: 4 bases; J trimming: 7 bases; junction bases outside the gene matches: 3. Germline V gives CDR1 DFQATT, CDR2 SNEGSKA (reference sequence). CDR3 coding DNA: TGCAGTGCTAAACAGGGGTTCGGGGAGCTGTTTTTT. It codes for CSAKQGFGELFF.

On this clonotype: One end of the junction does not line up with germline, which may come from a read error. The genes are TRBV15 and TRBJ2-5; D gene uncertain. This CDR3 comprises 14 residues. CDR1 and CDR2 (germline): LNHNV, YYDKDF (reference sequence). The CDR3 protein is CATSGDWIQETQYF. CDR3 nucleotides: TGTGCCACCAGCGGAGACTGGATACAAGAGACCCAGTACTTC.

The chain employs TRBV20-1 and TRBJ2-1, with 11 bases fitting TRBD2. The CDR3 runs 15 residues. After removal of 7 bases from V and 3 bases from J, the junction contained 8 bases not matched to a gene. In germline, CDR1 is DFQATT, CDR2 SNEGSKA (reference sequence). The CDR3 loop is CSGIPGLAVYNEQFF. The CDR3 coding sequence is TGCAGTGGCATTCCGGGACTAGCGGTCTACAATGAGCAGTTCTTC.

In regard to this clonotype: Since a much larger clone is just one base distant, this may be a read error. This sequence joins TRBV12-3 or TRBV12-4 and TRBJ1-6; D is possibly TRBD1 (5 bases). This CDR3 comprises 12 residues. V was cut by 3 bases and J by 14 bases, with 11 bases left in between. The CDR3 protein is CASSFPGRSLHF. The CDR3 coding sequence is TGTGCCAGCAGTTTCCCGGGGCGATCCCTCCACTTT.

The J gene is TRBJ2-2, the V gene TRBV12-3 or TRBV12-4, with D perhaps assigned TRBD1 or TRBD2 (6 bases each). V shed 4 bases and J shed 1 base, with 13 bases lying between them. The CDR3 length is 16 residues. Written as DNA, the CDR3 is TGTGCCAGCAGTTCAGAGGGGGGACAGAACACCGGGGAGCTGTTTTTT. Protein product: CASSSEGGQNTGELFF.

The chain recombines TRBV7-9 with TRBJ1-5; a possible D gene is TRBD1 (6 bases). The V end lost 6 bases, the J end lost 3 bases, and 18 bases lay between the germline ends. In germline, CDR1 is SEHNR, CDR2 FQNEAQ (reference sequence). The CDR3 contains 16 residues. CDR3 amino acids: CASSPTAGDVNQPQHF. In DNA, the CDR3 is TGTGCCAGCAGTCCAACCGCAGGGGACGTCAATCAGCCCCAGCATTTT.

This clonotype was found a few times. The J gene is TRBJ2-3, the V gene TRBV7-2; TRBD2 aligns across 11 bases. The CDR3 runs to 14 residues. The J segment lost 7 bases and the V segment lost 3 bases, leaving 3 bases of the junction unmatched. In germline, CDR1 is SGHTA, CDR2 FQGNSA. The CDR3 DNA follows: TGTGCCAGCAGCTTTAGCGGGGGGGCGTATACGCAGTATTTT. This sequence encodes CASSFSGGAYTQYF.

This clonotype has only a few counts. The chain uses TRBV12-3 or TRBV12-4 and TRBJ2-1; possible D gene TRBD1, 7 bases. This CDR3 comprises 14 residues. Trimming took 11 bases from V and 1 from J, leaving 15 bases between them. CDR3 protein: CASRGAGSYNEQFF. CDR3 in DNA: TGTGCCTCCAGGGGGGCTGGGTCCTACAATGAGCAGTTCTTC.

This clonotype was picked up many times. This chain links TRBV5-1 with TRBJ2-1, with TRBD2 identical over 16 bases. Germline V gives CDR1 SGHRS, CDR2 YFSETQ. This CDR3 contains 18 residues. The V and J ends lost 4 bases and 6 bases, in that order; junction bases with no gene match: 10. The CDR3 reads CASSPGTSGGALVNEQFF. CDR3 DNA: TGCGCCAGCAGCCCCGGGACTAGCGGGGGGGCATTAGTCAATGAGCAGTTCTTC.

This clonotype is a singleton in its sample. The rearrangement links TRBV30 to TRBJ2-2; 7 bases are shared with TRBD2. The CDR3 sequence is 16 residues long. CDR1 GTSNPN and CDR2 SVGIG come from the germline V gene (reference sequence). V was pared by 1 base and J by 5 bases, with 10 bases of the junction left unmatched. The CDR3 loop is CAWSGSGGGSTGELFF. The CDR3 nucleotides read TGTGCCTGGAGTGGGTCTGGCGGGGGTTCAACCGGGGAGCTGTTTTTT.

This clonotype was counted only a few times. The chain carries TRBV11-2 and TRBJ2-3; 12 positions agree with TRBD2. This CDR3 is 19 amino acids long. Trimming took 5 bases from V and 5 from J; bases not matched to a gene: 17. CDR1 and CDR2 from the germline V gene are SGHAT and FQNNGV. The CDR3 DNA sequence: TGTGCCAGCAGCCCCCAGTGGGGTCTAGCGGGGGGGTATGGAGATACGCAGTATTTT. Translating gives CASSPQWGLAGGYGDTQYF.

Ten or more counts support this clonotype. The V gene is TRBV7-2, the J gene TRBJ1-6; no definite D call. Germline CDR1 SGHTA, CDR2 FQGNSA. The V gene lost 6 bases and the J gene lost 2 bases, with 8 bases spanning the gap. The CDR3 has 14 amino acids. The CDR3 bases are TGTGCCAGCAGTGAATTGCCCTATAATTCACCCCTCCACTTT. Translated: CASSELPYNSPLHF.

In its sample, this clonotype was seen many times. The V and J genes are TRBV7-2 and TRBJ1-1, with TRBD1 as a possible D gene (5 bases). This CDR3 has 14 residues. Germline V CDR1 and CDR2: SGHTA, FQGNSA. V lost 5 bases and J 1 base, leaving 11 bases between the germline ends. CDR3: CASSHPGPNTEAFF. CDR3 nucleotides: TGTGCCAGCAGCCATCCGGGACCGAACACTGAAGCTTTCTTT.

This clonotype was recorded at least ten times. The chain uses TRBV20-1 and TRBJ2-5; tentative D call: TRBD2 (5 bases). Per germline, CDR1 DFQATT and CDR2 SNEGSKA (reference sequence). This CDR3 has 12 amino acids. Trimming pared 6 bases from V and 3 bases from J, leaving 11 bases between. The CDR3 DNA is TGCAGTGCAGGACTCATGAAAGAGACCCAGTACTTC. Protein product: CSAGLMKETQYF.